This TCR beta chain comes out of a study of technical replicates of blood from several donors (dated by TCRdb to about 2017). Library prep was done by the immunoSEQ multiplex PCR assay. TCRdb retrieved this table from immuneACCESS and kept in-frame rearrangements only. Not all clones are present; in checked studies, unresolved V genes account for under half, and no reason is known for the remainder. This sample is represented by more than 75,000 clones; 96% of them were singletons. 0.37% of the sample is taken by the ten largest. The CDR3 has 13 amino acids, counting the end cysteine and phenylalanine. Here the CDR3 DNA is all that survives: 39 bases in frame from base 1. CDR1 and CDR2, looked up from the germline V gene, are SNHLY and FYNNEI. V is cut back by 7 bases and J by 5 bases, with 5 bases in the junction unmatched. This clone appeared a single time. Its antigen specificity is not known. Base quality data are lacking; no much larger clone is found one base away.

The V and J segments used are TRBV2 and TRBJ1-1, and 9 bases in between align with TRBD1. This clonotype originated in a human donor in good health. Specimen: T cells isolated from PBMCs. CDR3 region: CASTETGGTEAFF. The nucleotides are TGTGCCAGCACTGAGACAGGGGGTACTGAAGCTTTCTTT.